The source of this TCR beta chain is a study of T cells expressing NK-cell markers. After re-calling the 5' RACE reads, TCRdb lists one entry per CDR3 protein, DNA absent. The sample table sets out 250,000 to 300,000 distinct CDR3 sequences. Germline assignment: CDR1 MNHGY and CDR2 SAAAGT. The CDR3 totals 18 residues. This chain joins TRBV6-8 and TRBJ1-5; no DNA is available, so the TRBD1 call from TCRdb remains unchecked. This TCR came from a woman aged 18 to 75 in good health. Sequenced input: blood T cells: a sorted CD56 or NKG2C T cell subset, CD4+ or CD8+ T cells, or bulk PBMC T cells (not recorded which). CDR3 sequence reads: CASRHTGRGRLIGQPQHF.